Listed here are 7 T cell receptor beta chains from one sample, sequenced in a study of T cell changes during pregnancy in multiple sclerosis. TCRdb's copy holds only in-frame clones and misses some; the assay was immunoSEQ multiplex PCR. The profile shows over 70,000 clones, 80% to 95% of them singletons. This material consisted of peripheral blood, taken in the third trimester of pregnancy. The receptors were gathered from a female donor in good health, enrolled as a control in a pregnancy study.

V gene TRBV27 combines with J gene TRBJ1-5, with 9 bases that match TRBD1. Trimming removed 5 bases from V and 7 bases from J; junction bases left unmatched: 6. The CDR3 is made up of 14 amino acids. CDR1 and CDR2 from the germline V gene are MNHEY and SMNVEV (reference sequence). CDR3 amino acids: CASSPDRGRQPQHF. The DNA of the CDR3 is TGTGCCAGCAGTCCCGACAGGGGGAGGCAGCCCCAGCATTTT.

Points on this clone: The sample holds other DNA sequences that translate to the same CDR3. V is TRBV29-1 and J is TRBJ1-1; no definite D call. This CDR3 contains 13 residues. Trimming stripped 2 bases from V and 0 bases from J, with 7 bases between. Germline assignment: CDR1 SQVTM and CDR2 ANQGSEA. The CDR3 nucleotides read TGCAGCGTTGAACCCGGAGTGAACACTGAAGCTTTCTTT. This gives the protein CSVEPGVNTEAFF.

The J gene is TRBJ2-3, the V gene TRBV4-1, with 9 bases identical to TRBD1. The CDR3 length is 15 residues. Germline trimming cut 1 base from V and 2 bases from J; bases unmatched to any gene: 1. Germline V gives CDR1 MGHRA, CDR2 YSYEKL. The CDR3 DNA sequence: TGCGCCAGCAGCCAAGGGGACAGGGCCACAGATACGCAGTATTTT. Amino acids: CASSQGDRATDTQYF.

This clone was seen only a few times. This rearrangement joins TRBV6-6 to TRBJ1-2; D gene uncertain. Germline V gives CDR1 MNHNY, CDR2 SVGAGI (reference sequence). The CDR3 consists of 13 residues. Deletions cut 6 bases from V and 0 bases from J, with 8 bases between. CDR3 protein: CASRVDPNYGYTF. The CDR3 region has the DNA TGTGCCAGCAGGGTAGATCCTAACTATGGCTACACCTTC.

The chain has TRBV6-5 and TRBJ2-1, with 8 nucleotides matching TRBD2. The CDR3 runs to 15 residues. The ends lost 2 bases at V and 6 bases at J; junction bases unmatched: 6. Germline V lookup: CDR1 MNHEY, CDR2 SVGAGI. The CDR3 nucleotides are TGTGCCAGCAGTTACGAGGGACTAGGGGGCAATGAGCAGTTCTTC. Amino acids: CASSYEGLGGNEQFF.

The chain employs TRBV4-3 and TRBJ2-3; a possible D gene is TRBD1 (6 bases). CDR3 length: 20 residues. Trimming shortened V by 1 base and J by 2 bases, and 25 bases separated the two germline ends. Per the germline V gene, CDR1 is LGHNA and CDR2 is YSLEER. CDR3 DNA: TGCGCCAGCAGCCAAGTACCTCCAACGGCAGGGGTCCCTAACACAGATACGCAGTATTTT. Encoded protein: CASSQVPPTAGVPNTDTQYF.

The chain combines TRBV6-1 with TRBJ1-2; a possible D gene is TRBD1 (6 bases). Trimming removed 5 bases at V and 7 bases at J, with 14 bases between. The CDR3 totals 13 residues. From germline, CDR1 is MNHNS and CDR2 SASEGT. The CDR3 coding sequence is TGTGCCAGCAGTCCATTCGGGGGGGCTGGCTACACCTTC. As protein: CASSPFGGAGYTF.